A single sample is the source of the 24 T cell receptor beta chains below, sequenced in a study of regulatory T cells in long-lasting Graves disease. As to time point: persistent/refractory GD, antithyroid drugs over 5 years with positive TRAb. PBMCs were the source of the RNA used for TCR sequencing. TCR beta libraries were built with iRepertoire HTBI primers and Arm-PCR of CDR3 regions. TCRdb fed the multiplex PCR reads into MiXCR, producing one record per CDR3 protein. The data hold 400,000 to 450,000 distinct CDR3 sequences, with about 20% observed a single time. Sample: peripheral blood mononuclear cells (PBMCs), taken when the disease was refractory, from a patient treated with antithyroid drugs. All receptors come from a female donor with Graves disease.

This clonotype came up many times. The chain couples TRBV28 to TRBJ2-4; 7 bases are a match to TRBD2. Germline V lookup: CDR1 MDHEN, CDR2 SYDVKM. The CDR3 is made up of 15 amino acids. V gave up 7 bases and J gave up 0 bases; unmatched junction bases: 6. The CDR3: CASKRGGLAKNIQYF. The CDR3 bases are TGTGCCAGCAAACGCGGGGGACTAGCCAAAAACATTCAGTACTTC.

This chain links TRBV4-3 with TRBJ2-7; D is perhaps TRBD1 (6 bases). The ends were cut back, 1 base at V and 3 bases at J, with 16 bases in the middle. Germline V gene sequence: CDR1 LGHNA, CDR2 YSLEER. The CDR3 is 16 residues long. CDR3: CASSQVGRGLLYEQYF. CDR3 DNA: TGCGCCAGCAGCCAAGTGGGCAGGGGCCTACTCTACGAGCAGTACTTC.

This clonotype was observed many times. The chain uses TRBV7-2 and TRBJ2-1; TRBD2 agrees at 11 bases. The junction had 7 bases not matched to a gene; V was cut back by 2 bases and J by 10 bases. The length of the CDR3 is 15 residues. Germline V gives CDR1 SGHTA, CDR2 FQGNSA. The DNA for the CDR3 is TGTGCCAGCAGCTTATGGGCTAGCGGGAGGATGGAGCAGTTCTTC. Amino acid sequence: CASSLWASGRMEQFF.

The V and J genes are TRBV7-9 and TRBJ2-7; 7 nucleotides match TRBD2. CDR3 length: 16 residues. The germline V gene encodes CDR1 SEHNR and CDR2 FQNEAQ (reference sequence). V gave up 4 bases and J gave up 2 bases; unmatched junction bases: 11. This CDR3 is CASSSGPPGLTYEQYF. The CDR3 nucleotides are TGTGCCAGCAGCTCTGGGCCTCCGGGACTAACCTACGAGCAGTACTTC. Drawing the rest from reference TRBV7-9 and TRBJ2-7, the complete variable domain is DTGVSQNPRHKITKRGQNVTFRCDPISEHNRLYWYRQTLGQGPEFLTYFQNEAQLEKSRLLSDRFSAERPKGSFSTLEIQRTEQGDSAMYLCASSSGPPGLTYEQYFGPGTRLTVT.

This clonotype has only a few counts. The chain couples TRBV6-2 or TRBV6-3 to TRBJ2-7, with D hard to call. This CDR3 is built from 12 residues. Germline CDR1 and CDR2: MNHEY and SVGEGT. Trimming removed 0 bases at V and 6 bases at J, with 6 bases between. This CDR3 reads CASSYSFGEQYF. DNA for the CDR3: TGTGCCAGCAGTTACTCCTTTGGCGAGCAGTACTTC.

This clonotype was seen more than once but under ten times. This chain links TRBV6-1 with TRBJ2-5; TRBD2 matches at 12 bases. The germline V gene has CDR1 MNHNS and CDR2 SASEGT. The CDR3 spans 15 residues. V dropped 6 bases and J dropped 4; count of bases not matched to a gene: 6. The CDR3 DNA reads as TGTGCCAGCAGAATGGGACTAGCGGGTTTAGAGACCCAGTACTTC. Translating it yields CASRMGLAGLETQYF.

The chain is built from TRBV14 and TRBJ2-3; D is ambiguous. V lost 4 bases to trimming and J lost 2 bases, with 10 bases between them. The V gene's germline CDR1 is SGHDN and CDR2 FVKESK. This CDR3 has 14 amino acids. The CDR3 sequence is CASSPRPITDTQYF. The CDR3 DNA sequence: TGTGCCAGCAGCCCACGGCCTATCACAGATACGCAGTATTTT. The complete variable domain, with remaining parts taken from reference TRBV14 and TRBJ2-3, reads EAGVTQFPSHSVIEKGQTVTLRCDPISGHDNLYWYRRVMGKEIKFLLHFVKESKQDESGMPNNRFLAERTGGTYSTLKVQPAELEDSGVYFCASSPRPITDTQYFGPGTRLTVL.

The chain joins TRBV7-3 to TRBJ2-7; D is uncertain. The ends were cut back, 5 bases at V and 6 bases at J, with 14 bases in the middle. This CDR3 spans 13 amino acids. The germline CDR1 and CDR2 sequences are SGHTA and FQGTGA. The CDR3 DNA reads TGTGCCAGCAGCCCCCACCGACAAGGCGAGCAGTACTTC. It yields the protein CASSPHRQGEQYF.

This clonotype has a count of ten or more. The J gene is TRBJ1-2, the V gene TRBV28; D gene ambiguous. Trimming left V 4 bases short and J 4 bases short, with 13 bases between. Per germline, CDR1 MDHEN and CDR2 SYDVKM. The CDR3 spans 14 residues. CDR3 nucleotide sequence: TGTGCCAGCAGTTCTACCGGGCCCCGCTATGGCTACACCTTC. It translates to CASSSTGPRYGYTF.

This clonotype appeared once. It may be a read error: a sequence one base away is much more abundant. The V call is TRBV2, the J call TRBJ2-7; perhaps D is TRBD1 or TRBD2 (5 bases each). This CDR3 comprises 12 residues. From germline, CDR1 is SNHLY and CDR2 FYNNEI. The DNA for the CDR3 is TGTGCCAGCAGGAGATCCGGGACCCCCGGGAACTTC. Protein sequence: CASRRSGTPGNF.

The rearrangement links TRBV2 to TRBJ2-3; 14 nucleotides agree with TRBD2. The J segment lost 4 bases and the V segment lost 4 bases, leaving 4 bases of the junction unmatched. Germline CDR1 reads SNHLY; CDR2 reads FYNNEI. This CDR3 spans 16 amino acids. The DNA for the CDR3 is TGTGCCAGCAGTGCCGGGACTAGCGGGAGTTCAGATACGCAGTATTTT. Translated, it gives CASSAGTSGSSDTQYF.

The chain links TRBV30 to TRBJ2-1; D possibly corresponds to TRBD2 (5 bases). The CDR3 runs to 15 residues. The V gene lost 2 bases and the J gene lost 5 bases, with 16 bases spanning the gap. CDR1 is GTSNPN, CDR2 SVGIG, per germline (reference sequence). The CDR3 loop is CAWSSSERLNNEQFF. In DNA form, the CDR3 reads TGTGCCTGGAGTTCAAGTGAGCGGTTAAACAATGAGCAGTTCTTC.

The table lists this clonotype with many counts. The rearrangement joins TRBV28 to TRBJ1-1; a possible D gene is TRBD1 (5 bases). The germline V gene encodes CDR1 MDHEN and CDR2 SYDVKM. Trimming shortened V by 6 bases and J by 0 bases, and 11 bases separated the two germline ends. The CDR3 loop spans 14 amino acids. The CDR3 region has the DNA TGTGCCAGCAGCTTGGGACGGCTGAACACTGAAGCTTTCTTT. Translated: CASSLGRLNTEAFF.

The CDR3 DNA reads TGTGCCAGCAGCGAACCCGGGACAAGGAGCTCCTACGAGCAGTACTTC. Its protein product is CASSEPGTRSSYEQYF. V usage is TRBV28 and J usage is TRBJ2-7, with D tentatively TRBD1 (6 bases). Between the trimmed V and J ends, which lost 6 bases and 0 bases, there was a span of 18 bases. The CDR3 spans 16 residues. Germline V gene data show CDR1 as MDHEN and CDR2 as SYDVKM.

This clonotype has just a few counts. The chain couples TRBV20-1 to TRBJ2-7; 7 nucleotides align to TRBD2. The CDR3 is 16 residues long. V shed 3 bases, J shed 6 bases, and the junction held 17 bases outside the gene matches. Per germline, CDR1 DFQATT and CDR2 SNEGSKA (reference sequence). Here the CDR3 reads CSARGHEAGTKGEQYF. As DNA, the CDR3 is TGCAGTGCTAGGGGGCATGAGGCCGGGACTAAAGGCGAGCAGTACTTC.

In its sample, this clonotype was seen a few times. The chain links TRBV30 to TRBJ1-1, with TRBD1 matching over 10 bases. The CDR3 has 15 residues. V was pared by 6 bases and J by 4 bases, with 11 bases of the junction left unmatched. Germline V gives CDR1 GTSNPN, CDR2 SVGIG (reference sequence). CDR3 amino acids: CACKFSRTGGTEAFF. CDR3 nucleotide sequence: TGTGCCTGTAAATTTAGCCGGACAGGGGGCACTGAAGCTTTCTTT.

This clonotype was counted a few times. The chain recombines TRBV6-1 with TRBJ2-4; possible D gene TRBD1, 6 bases. Trimming took off 7 bases at V and 0 bases at J, with 19 bases between the two ends. Germline V lookup: CDR1 MNHNS, CDR2 SASEGT. This CDR3 is 17 amino acids long. The DNA of the CDR3 is TGTGCCAGCACCCCGTCCCCAGGGGTTGAAGCCAAAAACATTCAGTACTTC. This codes for CASTPSPGVEAKNIQYF.

Only a few counts were recorded for this clonotype. The chain carries TRBV3-1 and TRBJ2-2; 9 bases align to TRBD2. This CDR3 comprises 18 residues. The V gene's germline CDR1 is LGHDT and CDR2 YNNKEL (reference sequence). Losses at the gene ends were 1 base for V and 3 bases for J; bases not matched to a gene: 9. This CDR3 reads CASSQGQLSGRYTGELFF. CDR3 DNA sequence: TGTGCCAGCAGCCAAGGTCAACTTAGCGGGAGATACACCGGGGAGCTGTTTTTT.

This clonotype was recorded a few times. J is TRBJ2-2 and V is TRBV12-3 or TRBV12-4; possibly TRBD2 for D (5 bases). Trimming removed 1 base from V and 4 bases from J, with 10 bases in between. The CDR3 is made up of 15 amino acids. CDR3: CASSLGTALTGELFF. Here the CDR3 DNA reads TGTGCCAGCAGTTTAGGGACTGCGCTCACCGGGGAGCTGTTTTTT.

The chain uses TRBV15 and TRBJ2-2; the D gene is possibly TRBD1 (7 bases). The germline gives CDR1 LNHNV, CDR2 YYDKDF (reference sequence). Trimming removed 1 base from V and 7 bases from J, with 16 bases in between. There are 16 residues in the CDR3. The CDR3 DNA reads TGTGCCACCAGCAGAGGGGCAGGGGGACTTGACGGGGAGCTGTTTTTT. This sequence encodes CATSRGAGGLDGELFF.

J is TRBJ1-5 and V is TRBV24-1, with a weak D call TRBD1 (5 bases). Deletions cut 6 bases from V and 7 bases from J, with 15 bases between. This CDR3 has 14 residues. Germline-derived CDR1 and CDR2 are KGHDR and SFDVKD. The CDR3 DNA follows: TGTGCCACCAGTAGCTCATCGGGGCGACAGCCCCAGCATTTT. Its protein product is CATSSSSGRQPQHF.

This sequence joins TRBV28 and TRBJ2-3; a possible D gene is TRBD2 (6 bases). Trimming cost V 2 bases and J 6 bases, with 6 bases left between them. CDR1 is MDHEN, CDR2 SYDVKM, per germline. The CDR3 sequence is 12 residues long. Here the CDR3 reads CASSLAGDTQYF. The DNA for the CDR3 is TGTGCCAGCAGTTTAGCGGGGGATACGCAGTATTTT.

The chain has TRBV25-1 and TRBJ1-4; the D is unclear. Trimming removed 1 base at V and 8 bases at J, with 8 bases between. This CDR3 has 13 amino acids. Germline CDR1 and CDR2: MGHDK and SYGVNS. CDR3 region: CASSEFWQEKLFF. CDR3 nucleotide sequence: TGTGCCAGCAGTGAATTTTGGCAAGAAAAACTGTTTTTT.

The table lists this clonotype with a few counts. The chain has TRBV20-1 and TRBJ2-7; D is perhaps TRBD2 (6 bases). This CDR3 has 14 residues. The germline gives CDR1 DFQATT, CDR2 SNEGSKA (reference sequence). The V and J ends lost 6 bases and 6 bases respectively, with 21 bases between them. This chain's CDR3 is CSAAGWQGGREQYF. Here the CDR3 DNA reads TGCAGTGCCGCGGGGTGGCAGGGAGGTCGCGAGCAGTACTTC.